Below are 13 T cell receptor beta chains sequenced from a single sample in a study of identical twins. In TCRdb, the 5' RACE reads were re-called with MiXCR into one record per CDR3 protein. The table records under 350,000 distinct CDR3 sequences, 8% to 9.5% of them present only once. These data were likewise used in another study, on yellow fever vaccine responses in identical twins.

The sample was CD8+ T cells sorted from blood. The receptors were gathered from a woman aged 18-29 years in good health.

The chain uses TRBV14 and TRBJ2-3; no reliable D call. Looked up from germline, CDR1 is SGHDN and CDR2 is FVKESK. Trimming stripped 4 bases from V and 8 bases from J, with 16 bases between. CDR3 size: 14 residues. CDR3 protein: CASSPRTVERTQYF. The DNA of the CDR3 is TGTGCCAGCAGCCCCCGAACTGTAGAGCGTACGCAGTATTTT. The whole variable domain, remainder taken from reference TRBV14 and TRBJ2-3, is EAGVTQFPSHSVIEKGQTVTLRCDPISGHDNLYWYRRVMGKEIKFLLHFVKESKQDESGMPNNRFLAERTGGTYSTLKVQPAELEDSGVYFCASSPRTVERTQYFGPGTRLTVL.

The sample holds a few counts of this clonotype. The germline gene is not matched at one end of the junction; a read error may be the cause. This rearrangement joins TRBV20-1 to TRBJ2-7, with D uncertain. Germline V CDR1 and CDR2: DFQATT, SNEGSKA (reference sequence). The CDR3 runs 13 residues. The CDR3 nucleotides are TGCAGTGCTAGAGACGCCAGAGTCCGACCGGATTCTTTC. It codes for CSARDARVRPDSF.

The chain employs TRBV10-2 and TRBJ2-5; TRBD2 aligns across 12 bases. Unmatched junction bases numbered 9, after V lost 3 bases and J lost 4 bases. The CDR3 sequence is 17 residues long. Per the germline V gene, CDR1 is WSHSY and CDR2 is SAAADI. CDR3 coding DNA: TGCGCCAGCAGTGATATGGCTAGCGGGAGGGCCCGAGAGACCCAGTACTTC. This codes for CASSDMASGRARETQYF.

V usage is TRBV6-2 or TRBV6-3 and J usage is TRBJ2-7; D is possibly TRBD1 (5 bases). Trimming took off 7 bases at V and 0 bases at J, with 19 bases between the two ends. Germline V CDR1 and CDR2: MNHEY, SVGEGT. The CDR3 runs to 16 residues. CDR3 residues: CASNSRWTPDSYEQYF. CDR3 nucleotides: TGTGCCAGCAACTCACGGTGGACACCGGACTCCTACGAGCAGTACTTC.

This clonotype was picked up many times. J is TRBJ1-6 and V is TRBV6-1; 8 positions agree with TRBD1. Trimming removed 7 bases from V and 8 bases from J; junction bases left unmatched: 7. Germline-derived CDR1 and CDR2 are MNHNS and SASEGT. The CDR3 totals 14 residues. DNA of the CDR3: TGTGCCAGCACAGGGGGCGCGGACTATTCACCCCTCCACTTT. Translated: CASTGGADYSPLHF.

This clonotype occurred many times. The chain carries TRBV29-1 and TRBJ1-1; D is ambiguous. Per germline, CDR1 SQVTM and CDR2 ANQGSEA. Deletions cut 4 bases from V and 5 bases from J, with 8 bases between. The CDR3 is made up of 11 amino acids. The CDR3 region is CSVVGLTEAFF. The CDR3 DNA reads TGCAGCGTTGTAGGGTTGACTGAAGCTTTCTTT.

This clonotype was observed once. The chain joins TRBV4-2 to TRBJ2-7; the match to TRBD2 covers 7 bases. J was trimmed by 1 base and V by 3 bases; bases with no gene match: 6. Germline V gives CDR1 LGHNA, CDR2 YNFKEQ. The CDR3 contains 15 residues. CDR3 nucleotides: TGTGCCAGCAGCCAGGCAGAGGGACTATCCTACGAGCAGTACTTC. It yields the protein CASSQAEGLSYEQYF.

The chain recombines TRBV7-9 with TRBJ2-7, with 10 bases lining up with TRBD1. In germline, CDR1 is SEHNR, CDR2 FQNEAQ (reference sequence). This CDR3 region has 17 residues. Trimming removed 5 bases from V and 2 bases from J; junction bases left unmatched: 12. In nucleotides, the CDR3 is TGTGCCAGCAGCCCAAGGGGGGGTGGGACAGGGGCCTACGAGCAGTACTTC. Translated, it gives CASSPRGGGTGAYEQYF.

There are a few counts of this clonotype. J is TRBJ1-1 and V is TRBV30, with 7 bases matching TRBD1. Germline loops: CDR1 GTSNPN, CDR2 SVGIG (reference sequence). Germline trimming cut 0 bases from V and 5 bases from J; bases unmatched to any gene: 3. This CDR3 spans 13 amino acids. The CDR3 region has the DNA TGTGCCTGGAGTGTAGCAGGGGGGACTGAAGCTTTCTTT. Residues: CAWSVAGGTEAFF. Drawing the rest from reference TRBV30 and TRBJ1-1, the complete variable domain is SQTIHQWPATLVQPVGSPLSLECTVEGTSNPNLYWYRQAAGRGLQLLFYSVGIGQISSEVPQNLSASRPQDRQFILSSKKLLLSDSGFYLCAWSVAGGTEAFFGQGTRLTVV.

The chain couples TRBV4-3 to TRBJ2-7; 10 nucleotides line up with TRBD2. The germline gives CDR1 LGHNA, CDR2 YSLEER. This CDR3 contains 16 residues. The ends lost 0 bases at V and 4 bases at J; junction bases unmatched: 6. This CDR3 is CASSQDAASGSYEQYF. The DNA for the CDR3 is TGCGCCAGCAGCCAAGATGCGGCTAGCGGGAGTTACGAGCAGTACTTC.

In its sample, this clonotype was seen many times. The CDR3 DNA sequence: TGTGCCAGCAGCTTGAAGACTAGCGGCAATATGAACGAGCAGTACTTC. Translated: CASSLKTSGNMNEQYF. The V gene is TRBV7-2, the J gene TRBJ2-7; 9 bases fit TRBD2. Per the germline V gene, CDR1 is SGHTA and CDR2 is FQGNSA. With V trimmed by 3 bases and J by 5 bases, 11 bases remained unmatched. The CDR3 length is 16 residues.

This rearrangement joins TRBV29-1 to TRBJ2-1, with a tentative D call TRBD2 (5 bases). From germline, CDR1 is SQVTM and CDR2 ANQGSEA. CDR3 length equals 10 residues. Trimming stripped 7 bases from V and 6 bases from J, with 7 bases between. CDR3 sequence (DNA): TGCAGCGGAGGAGGCAATGAGCAGTTCTTC. It codes for CSGGGNEQFF.

This clonotype has at least ten counts. This sequence joins TRBV7-2 and TRBJ2-1; 15 nucleotides align to TRBD2. The germline V gene encodes CDR1 SGHTA and CDR2 FQGNSA. The V segment lost 5 bases and the J segment 10 bases; nucleotides outside the gene matches: 3. There are 14 residues in the CDR3. This chain's CDR3 is CASSHGLAGGEQFF. CDR3 nucleotide sequence: TGTGCCAGCAGCCACGGACTAGCGGGAGGGGAGCAGTTCTTC.